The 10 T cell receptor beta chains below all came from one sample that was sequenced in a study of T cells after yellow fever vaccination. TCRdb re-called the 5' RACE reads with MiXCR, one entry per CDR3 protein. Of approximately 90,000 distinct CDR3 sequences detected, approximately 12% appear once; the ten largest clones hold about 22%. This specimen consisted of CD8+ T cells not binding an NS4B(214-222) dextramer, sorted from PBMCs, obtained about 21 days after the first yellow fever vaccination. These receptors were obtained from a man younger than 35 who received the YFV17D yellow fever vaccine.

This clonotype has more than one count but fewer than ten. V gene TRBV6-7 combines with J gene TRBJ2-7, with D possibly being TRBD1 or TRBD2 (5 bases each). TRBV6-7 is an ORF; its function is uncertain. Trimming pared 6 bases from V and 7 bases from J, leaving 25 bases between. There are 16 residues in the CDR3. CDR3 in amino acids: CASRRRDRKGYQEQYV. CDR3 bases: TGTGCCAGCAGACGCCGGGACCGCAAAGGATATCAAGAGCAGTACGTC.

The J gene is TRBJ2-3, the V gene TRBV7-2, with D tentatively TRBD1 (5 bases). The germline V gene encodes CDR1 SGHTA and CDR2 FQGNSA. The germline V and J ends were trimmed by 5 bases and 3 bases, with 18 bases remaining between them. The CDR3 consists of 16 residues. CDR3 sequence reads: CASSRDRPLWTDTQYF. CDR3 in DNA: TGTGCCAGCAGCCGCGACAGACCCTTATGGACAGATACGCAGTATTTT.

The CDR3 spells CASSLIAAKSYEQYF. CDR3 coding DNA: TGTGCCAGCAGCTTAATAGCAGCAAAAAGCTACGAGCAGTACTTC. This chain uses TRBV7-8 with TRBJ2-7; no definite D call. Germline V gene lookup returns CDR1 SGHVS and CDR2 FQNEAQ. V shed 2 bases and J shed 3 bases, with 14 bases lying between them. This CDR3 comprises 15 residues.

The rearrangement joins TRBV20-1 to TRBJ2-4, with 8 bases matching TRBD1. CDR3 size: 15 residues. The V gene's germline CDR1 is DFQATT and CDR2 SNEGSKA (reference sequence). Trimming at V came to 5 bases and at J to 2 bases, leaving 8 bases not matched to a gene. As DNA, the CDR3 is TGCAGTGCTCTCGGACAGGGAAGGACCAAAAACATTCAGTACTTC. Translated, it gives CSALGQGRTKNIQYF.

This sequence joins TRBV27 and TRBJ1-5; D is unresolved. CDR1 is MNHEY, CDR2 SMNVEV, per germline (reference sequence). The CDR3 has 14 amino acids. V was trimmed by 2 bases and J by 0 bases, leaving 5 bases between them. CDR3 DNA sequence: TGTGCCAGCAGTTTAATTGGTAGCAATCAGCCCCAGCATTTT. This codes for CASSLIGSNQPQHF.

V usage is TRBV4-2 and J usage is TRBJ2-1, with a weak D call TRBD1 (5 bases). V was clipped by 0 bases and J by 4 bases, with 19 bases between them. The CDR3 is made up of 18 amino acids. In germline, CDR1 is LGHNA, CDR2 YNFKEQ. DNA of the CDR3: TGTGCCAGCAGCCAAGATACGGCAGGGATCTCGTTATACAATGAGCAGTTCTTC. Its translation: CASSQDTAGISLYNEQFF.

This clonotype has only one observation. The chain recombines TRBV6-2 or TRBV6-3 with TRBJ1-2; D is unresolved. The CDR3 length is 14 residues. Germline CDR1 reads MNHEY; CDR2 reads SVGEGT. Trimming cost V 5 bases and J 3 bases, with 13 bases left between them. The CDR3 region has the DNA TGTGCCAGCAGTAAATCTAAATTGGACTATGGCTACACCTTC. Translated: CASSKSKLDYGYTF.

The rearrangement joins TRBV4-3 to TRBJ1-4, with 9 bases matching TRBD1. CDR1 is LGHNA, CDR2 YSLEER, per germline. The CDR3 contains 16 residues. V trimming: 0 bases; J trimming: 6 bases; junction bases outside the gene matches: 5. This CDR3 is CASSQDSGTGYEKLFF. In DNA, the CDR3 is TGCGCCAGCAGCCAAGATTCCGGGACAGGGTATGAAAAACTGTTTTTT.

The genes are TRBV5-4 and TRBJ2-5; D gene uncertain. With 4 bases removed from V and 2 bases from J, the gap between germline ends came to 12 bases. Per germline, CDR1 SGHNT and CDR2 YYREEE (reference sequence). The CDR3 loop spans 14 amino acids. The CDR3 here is CASSRVAEQETQYF. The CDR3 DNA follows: TGTGCCAGCAGCCGGGTCGCTGAACAAGAGACCCAGTACTTC.

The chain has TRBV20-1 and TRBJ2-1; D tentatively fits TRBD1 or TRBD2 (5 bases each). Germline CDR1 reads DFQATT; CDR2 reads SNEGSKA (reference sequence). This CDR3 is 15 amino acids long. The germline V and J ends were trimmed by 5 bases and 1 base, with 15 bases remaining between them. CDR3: CSALSGTSSYNEQFF. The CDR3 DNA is TGCAGTGCTTTATCCGGGACCTCATCCTACAATGAGCAGTTCTTC.